Each of the 17 T cell receptor beta chains below was sequenced from the same sample in a study of T cell repertoires in cytomegalovirus infection. From the reads, TCRdb called clonotypes with MiXCR, one entry per CDR3 protein. This table has roughly 320,000 distinct CDR3 sequences, around 10% appearing once. Input material: PBMCs. These receptors all come from a human donor in good health (CMV status not recorded). Some clones in this sample may be carry-over from other donors' samples.

This clonotype was seen more than once but under ten times. The rearrangement uses TRBV2 and TRBJ2-1; TRBD2 matches 7 bases. CDR1 is SNHLY, CDR2 FYNNEI, per germline. J was trimmed by 9 bases and V by 4 bases; bases with no gene match: 9. The CDR3 spans 14 residues. In DNA form, the CDR3 reads TGTGCCAGCAGTGGGTCGGGGGGTGTATTTGAGCAGTTCTTC. Residues: CASSGSGGVFEQFF.

Many counts were recorded for this clonotype. The chain has TRBV7-2 and TRBJ2-5; TRBD1 matches 7 bases. This CDR3 is built from 15 residues. Trimming at V came to 5 bases and at J to 4 bases, leaving 10 bases not matched to a gene. Germline CDR1 is SGHTA and CDR2 is FQGNSA. CDR3 bases: TGTGCCAGCAGCCCAAGGACAGGTCGCCGAGAGACCCAGTACTTC. Its translation: CASSPRTGRRETQYF.

A word on this clonotype: A much larger clone is a single base away; this may be a read error. V gene TRBV12-3 or TRBV12-4 combines with J gene TRBJ1-2; D ambiguous. This CDR3 is 12 amino acids long. The CDR3 region is CTSRSEVSGYTF. CDR3 sequence (DNA): TGTACCAGCAGGAGTGAGGTCTCTGGCTACACCTTC.

The V gene is TRBV20-1, the J gene TRBJ1-2; 10 nucleotides line up with TRBD1. From germline, CDR1 is DFQATT and CDR2 SNEGSKA (reference sequence). V was clipped by 6 bases and J by 4 bases; unmatched bases: 8. This CDR3 spans 14 amino acids. CDR3 amino acids: CSAISTGGGYGYTF. CDR3 sequence (DNA): TGCAGTGCAATTTCGACAGGGGGCGGCTATGGCTACACCTTC.

The chain has TRBV28 and TRBJ2-7, with D tentatively TRBD2 (6 bases). Germline CDR1 MDHEN, CDR2 SYDVKM. The CDR3 totals 13 residues. V was pared by 2 bases and J by 7 bases, with 12 bases between. The chain's CDR3 is CASSLGYGGEQYV. The DNA of the CDR3 is TGTGCCAGCAGTTTAGGGTACGGGGGTGAGCAGTACGTC.

Of note for this clonotype: A much larger clone sits a single nucleotide away, making a read error possible. This chain connects TRBV2 to TRBJ2-1; D uncertain. Germline CDR1 reads SNHLY; CDR2 reads FYNNEI. The CDR3 extends over 13 amino acids. The V end lost 8 bases, the J end lost 9 bases, and 17 bases lay between the germline ends. Written as DNA, the CDR3 is TGTGCCAGCCGGGTAGATACAGTCAGTGAGCAGTTCTTC. Its protein is CASRVDTVSEQFF.

This clonotype was counted many times. V and J are TRBV7-2 and TRBJ1-4; D not certain. V lost 5 bases, J lost 5 bases, and 12 bases lay in between. Germline lookup yields CDR1 SGHTA and CDR2 FQGNSA. The CDR3 totals 14 residues. The CDR3 sequence: CASSLKVGNEKLFF. In nucleotides, the CDR3 is TGTGCCAGCAGCCTTAAGGTGGGAAATGAAAAACTGTTTTTT.

This clonotype was seen repeatedly, ten times or more. The chain recombines TRBV6-5 with TRBJ2-7, with 8 bases aligning to TRBD2. Germline CDR1 and CDR2: MNHEY and SVGAGI. The V gene end was trimmed by 5 bases and the J gene end by 2 bases; junction bases not matched to a gene: 11. The CDR3 runs to 16 residues. This CDR3 reads CASSPRGRGATYEQYF. Here the CDR3 DNA reads TGTGCCAGCAGTCCCCGGGGGCGGGGGGCAACCTACGAGCAGTACTTC.

At least ten counts were recorded for this clonotype. The V call is TRBV14, the J call TRBJ1-1; D remains unclear. CDR1 SGHDN and CDR2 FVKESK come from the germline V gene. The CDR3 spans 16 residues. V was pared by 0 bases and J by 7 bases, with 18 bases between. In nucleotides, the CDR3 is TGTGCCAGCAGCCAAGATCCCCGCAGGTTCGGACGTGAAGCTTTCTTT. This gives the protein CASSQDPRRFGREAFF.

This clonotype was observed at least ten times. CDR3 protein: CATSQTVSNQPQHF. The CDR3 DNA reads as TGTGCCACCAGTCAGACAGTCAGCAATCAGCCCCAGCATTTT. The rearrangement joins TRBV24-1 to TRBJ1-5; D possibly corresponds to TRBD1 (5 bases). The CDR3 contains 14 residues. Trimming took 6 bases from V and 1 from J, leaving 9 bases between them. Germline values: CDR1 KGHDR, CDR2 SFDVKD.

This clonotype was seen many times. The rearrangement uses TRBV18 and TRBJ2-1; possibly TRBD2 for D (6 bases). In germline, CDR1 is KGHSH, CDR2 LQKENI. The V end was cut by 4 bases, the J end by 5 bases, with 9 bases between. CDR3 length: 13 amino acids. As DNA, the CDR3 is TGTGCCAGCTCACGGGACTGGGACAATGAGCAGTTCTTC. This codes for CASSRDWDNEQFF.

This clonotype was observed a few times. The chain recombines TRBV4-3 with TRBJ2-3; no firm D call. In germline, CDR1 is LGHNA, CDR2 YSLEER. This CDR3 contains 14 residues. Trimming removed 3 bases from V and 9 bases from J, with 16 bases in between. CDR3 residues: CASSHADSTRTQYF. In nucleotides, the CDR3 is TGCGCCAGCAGCCACGCCGACTCCACCCGAACGCAGTATTTT.

This clonotype was counted ten times or more. This sequence joins TRBV14 and TRBJ2-5; 10 positions match TRBD1. The CDR3 extends over 18 amino acids. The germline gives CDR1 SGHDN, CDR2 FVKESK. With V trimmed by 5 bases and J by 3 bases, 15 bases remained unmatched. DNA of the CDR3: TGTGCCAGCAGCATCCATTCCCGGGGGACAGGGGCGGAAGAGACCCAGTACTTC. It codes for CASSIHSRGTGAEETQYF.

The chain employs TRBV6-5 and TRBJ2-1; D possibly uses TRBD1 or TRBD2 (7 bases each). V was trimmed by 8 bases and J by 9 bases, leaving 23 bases between them. The CDR3 loop spans 15 amino acids. Per germline, CDR1 MNHEY and CDR2 SVGAGI. The CDR3 protein is CASRGRGRAWGEQFF. CDR3 nucleotides: TGTGCCAGCCGGGGGAGGGGGCGAGCTTGGGGTGAGCAGTTCTTC.

This clonotype was recorded many times. V and J are TRBV19 and TRBJ1-5, with 8 bases that match TRBD1. The V and J ends lost 5 bases and 0 bases, in that order; junction bases with no gene match: 9. The CDR3 consists of 17 residues. Germline V gene data show CDR1 as LNHDA and CDR2 as SQIVND (reference sequence). Here the CDR3 DNA reads TGTGCCAGTAGTGGCCCCGGACAGGGTAATAGCAATCAGCCCCAGCATTTT. Encoded protein: CASSGPGQGNSNQPQHF.

This clonotype was detected many times. This chain links TRBV27 with TRBJ1-2; D unclear. CDR1 and CDR2 from the germline V gene are MNHEY and SMNVEV (reference sequence). Trimming took off 6 bases at V and 0 bases at J, with 8 bases between the two ends. This CDR3 comprises 13 residues. The CDR3 DNA reads TGTGCCAGCAGGGGCGTAGCTAACTATGGCTACACCTTC. It encodes CASRGVANYGYTF.

The J gene is TRBJ2-7, the V gene TRBV28; TRBD2 aligns across 7 bases. The V gene's germline CDR1 is MDHEN and CDR2 SYDVKM. The length of the CDR3 is 13 residues. The DNA for the CDR3 is TGTATCAGCAGTTTCTCGGGAGGCTACGAGCAGTACGTC. Amino acids: CISSFSGGYEQYV.